These 7 T cell receptor gamma chains originate from one sample sequenced in a study of intestinal T cells in coeliac disease. TRG repertoires were amplified with LymphoTrack primers from 150 to 250 ng of biopsy DNA. TCRdb fed the multiplex PCR reads to CATT. The sample contains a few hundred gamma-chain clones, under 60% of which appear only once. For each case, the template was genomic DNA from ten roughly 4.8-µm formalin-fixed paraffin-embedded scrolls. The sequencing sample was made of a duodenal biopsy. The receptors were gathered from a human donor who served as a control with a normal duodenal biopsy, not a healthy volunteer.

The chain uses TRGV3 and TRGJ1 or TRGJ2. Germline-derived CDR1 and CDR2 are VTNTFY and YDVSTARD (reference sequence). Germline trimming cut 7 bases from V and 3 bases from J; bases unmatched to any gene: 3. This CDR3 is 11 amino acids long. The CDR3 reads CATCGYYKKLF. The CDR3 nucleotides are TGTGCCACCTGCGGTTATTATAAGAAACTCTTT.

J is TRGJ1 or TRGJ2 and V is TRGV4. CDR3 length: 13 amino acids. Trimming cost V 1 base and J 6 bases; bases outside gene matches: 6. Germline-derived CDR1 and CDR2 are EGSTGY and YDSYTSSV. Written as DNA, the CDR3 is TGTGCCACCTGGGATGGAATTATTTATAAGAAACTCTTT. It encodes CATWDGIIYKKLF.

The chain links TRGV3 to TRGJ1 or TRGJ2. Germline V gene data show CDR1 as VTNTFY and CDR2 as YDVSTARD (reference sequence). The CDR3 runs 15 residues. J was trimmed by 5 bases and V by 2 bases; bases with no gene match: 12. CDR3 amino acids: CATWDTARFHYKKLF. The CDR3 nucleotides read TGTGCCACCTGGGACACGGCCAGGTTTCATTATAAGAAACTCTTT.

With respect to this clone: The sample holds other DNA sequences that translate to the same CDR3. This chain joins TRGV10 and TRGJP1. TRGV10 is assigned to the ORF class and has an uncertain function. The CDR3 is 14 amino acids. V lost 8 bases to trimming and J lost 7 bases; unmatched junction nucleotides: 11. The DNA for the CDR3 is TGTGCTGCGTGGGATTACTTACTTGGTTGGTTCAAGATATTT. Encoded protein: CAAWDYLLGWFKIF.

Remarks on this clone: The junction does not match germline at one end; this may be a read error. This same CDR3 is encoded by further DNA sequences in the sample. This chain joins TRGV10 and TRGJP1. Being an ORF, TRGV10 has a function that is uncertain. The CDR3 consists of 16 residues. The CDR3 here is CAAWDYGHFTGWFKIF. Here the CDR3 DNA reads TGCGCTGCGTGGGATTATGGGCACTTCACTGGTTGGTTCAAGATATTT.

This clone was detected only a few times. This chain links TRGV9 with TRGJ1 or TRGJ2. The V gene end was trimmed by 10 bases and the J gene end by 12 bases; junction bases not matched to a gene: 27. The CDR3 runs 15 residues. Germline V gives CDR1 GITISATS, CDR2 ISYDGTV (reference sequence). Written as DNA, the CDR3 is TGTGCCTTTGTGGGAGGCCCCCGTAAGGGGGGTACGAAACTCTTT. Translated, it gives CAFVGGPRKGGTKLF.

A few counts support this clone. This chain joins TRGV4 and TRGJ1 or TRGJ2. The ends lost 5 bases at V and 3 bases at J; junction bases unmatched: 10. Germline assignment: CDR1 EGSTGY and CDR2 YDSYTSSV. The CDR3 consists of 14 residues. The CDR3 DNA sequence: TGTGCCACCTGGGGATGGGCTCTTTATTATAAGAAACTCTTT. Protein: CATWGWALYYKKLF.